The 6 T cell receptor beta chains below come from one sample, sequenced in a study of regulatory T cells in long-lasting Graves disease. iRepertoire HTBI primers and Arm-PCR of CDR3 regions built TCR beta libraries. TCRdb recomputed calls from the multiplex PCR reads with MiXCR, one row per CDR3 protein. The profile shows hundreds of thousands of distinct CDR3 sequences, roughly 15% of them singletons. Documented time point: newly diagnosed GD, antithyroid drugs for less than 3 months. Isolated PBMC RNA provided the starting material for the TCR library. This sample also belongs to another study, concerning T cells in Graves' hyperthyroidism and ophthalmopathy.

The source was peripheral blood mononuclear cells (PBMCs), collected at new diagnosis, from a patient treated with antithyroid drugs. The source of these receptors is a woman aged 25 to 39 with Graves disease.

This clonotype was observed many times. The rearrangement joins TRBV6-5 to TRBJ2-7; 7 bases map to TRBD1. Germline V CDR1 and CDR2: MNHEY, SVGAGI. The CDR3 is 14 residues long. V dropped 0 bases and J dropped 5; count of bases not matched to a gene: 4. The CDR3, as DNA: TGTGCCAGCAGTTACTCGACAGGGTCCCACGAGCAGTACTTC. Translated, it gives CASSYSTGSHEQYF.

This clonotype showed up many times. The chain combines TRBV28 with TRBJ2-3, with a weak D call TRBD1 (6 bases). Germline-derived CDR1 and CDR2 are MDHEN and SYDVKM. V was pared by 2 bases and J by 3 bases, with 21 bases between. The length of the CDR3 is 18 residues. The CDR3 DNA reads as TGTGCCAGCAGTTTAAGGTCATTCTGGGGGCGCGGTACAGATACGCAGTATTTT. Its translation is CASSLRSFWGRGTDTQYF.

CDR3 sequence: CSARSPSTDTQYF. The CDR3 DNA is TGCAGTGCTAGAAGCCCCAGCACAGATACGCAGTATTTT. The chain uses TRBV20-1 and TRBJ2-3; D is uncertain. The CDR3 is 13 residues long. Germline V CDR1 and CDR2: DFQATT, SNEGSKA (reference sequence). V shed 2 bases and J shed 0 bases, with 6 bases lying between them.

The chain has TRBV28 and TRBJ1-6, with D possibly TRBD1 on 5 matching bases. CDR1 is MDHEN, CDR2 SYDVKM, per germline. The CDR3 loop spans 16 amino acids. Trimming removed 7 bases at V and 10 bases at J, with 23 bases between. The CDR3 region is CASTVGTPGVGSPLHF. The CDR3, as DNA: TGTGCCAGCACTGTCGGGACTCCGGGCGTGGGATCACCCCTCCACTTT.

This clonotype was detected ten times or more. CDR3 nucleotide sequence: TGTGCCAGCAGACCCGAGGGCCGTGGAGTAAATCAGCCCCAGCATTTT. Translating gives CASRPEGRGVNQPQHF. This chain connects TRBV28 to TRBJ1-5; D is undetermined. V was shortened by 6 bases and J by 4 bases, with 19 bases between the two germline ends. The length of the CDR3 is 16 residues. The germline gives CDR1 MDHEN, CDR2 SYDVKM.

The chain employs TRBV30 and TRBJ2-7; D is perhaps TRBD1 or TRBD2 (5 bases each). The CDR3 runs to 14 residues. Germline V lookup: CDR1 GTSNPN, CDR2 SVGIG (reference sequence). The ends were cut back, 4 bases at V and 1 base at J, with 14 bases in the middle. CDR3 sequence reads: CAWIKFGASYEQYF. The DNA for the CDR3 is TGTGCCTGGATCAAATTCGGGGCGTCCTACGAGCAGTACTTC.